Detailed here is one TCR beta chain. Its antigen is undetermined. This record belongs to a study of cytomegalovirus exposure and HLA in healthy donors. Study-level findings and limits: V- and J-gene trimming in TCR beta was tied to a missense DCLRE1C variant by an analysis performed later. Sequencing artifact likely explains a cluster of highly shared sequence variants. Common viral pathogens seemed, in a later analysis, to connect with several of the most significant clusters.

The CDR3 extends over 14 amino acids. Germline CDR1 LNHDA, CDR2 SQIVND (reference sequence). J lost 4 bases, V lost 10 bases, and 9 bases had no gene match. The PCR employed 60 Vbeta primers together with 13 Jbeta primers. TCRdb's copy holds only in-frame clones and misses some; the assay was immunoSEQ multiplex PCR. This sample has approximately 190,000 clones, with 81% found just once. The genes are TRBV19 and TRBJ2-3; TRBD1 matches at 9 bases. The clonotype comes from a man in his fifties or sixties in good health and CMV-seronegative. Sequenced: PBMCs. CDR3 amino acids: CATRDRVVSDTQYF. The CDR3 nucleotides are TGTGCCACCCGGGACAGGGTTGTTTCAGATACGCAGTATTTT.